Given below is one TCR beta chain in context. This clone appeared a single time. No cognate antigen has been identified for it. Base-call qualities are not available, and no considerably larger clone is one nucleotide away. Trimming removed 4 bases from V and 3 bases from J, leaving 4 bases between the germline ends. From its cysteine to its phenylalanine, the CDR3 spans 12 amino acids. The entry retains the CDR3 DNA only, 36 bases that are in frame from base 1. Sequences MGHRA (CDR1) and YSYEKL (CDR2) are obtained from the germline V gene. The cohort comprised approximately 700 healthy bone marrow donors. At the time of sampling, every cohort member was nominally healthy, though immune exposures that went unrecorded were likely present. The donor was CMV seronegative and belonged to the group of 352 seronegative cohort members. A peripheral blood sample was provided by each donor, and peripheral blood mononuclear cells were used for TCR beta sequencing. Genomic DNA was extracted from the blood cell samples with the Qiagen DNeasy Blood Extraction Kit.

This sample was included in a study of cytomegalovirus exposure and HLA in healthy donors (dated by TCRdb to the late 2010s). Regarding the complete study: An earlier analysis of some 500 of the donors reported 276 Gb of sequence data and roughly 100 million unique TCR beta sequences from some 180 million T cells. Typing coverage varied by locus: roughly 629-640 donors for A, B, C, DRB1 and DQB1; some 520 for DQA1; some 610 for DPA1; roughly 450 for DPB1. Across 300 to 500 genotyped donors of the cohort, an average of approximately 200,000 unique TCR beta nucleotide sequences per donor were sequenced, and around 20% of those sequences were non-productive. HLA typing included class I and class II loci at four-digit resolution. Alongside the repertoire data, information on donor age, sex, ethnicity and CMV serostatus was compiled. The study combined high-throughput TCR immunosequencing, statistical association of individual TCRs with disease status, and machine learning to predict cytomegalovirus infection status. In addition to the first cohort of around 670 subjects, a separate validation cohort of approximately 130 different subjects was used. Every discovery cohort repertoire had been produced on one sequencing platform. An early release that covered about 600 HLA-typed donors contained approximately 300 gigabases of sequencing data and 65 million to 100 million unique TCR sequences. An earlier analysis of 500 to 650 of the donors applied high-throughput TCR beta sequencing to assess whether each TCR beta V gene segment acted as functional or pseudogenic. Using immunosequencing, the study profiled T cell repertoires from 500 to 800 subjects and related those repertoires to cytomegalovirus serostatus. Roughly five DR-DQ haplotypes were handled as single units for association and clustering, since linkage in the cohort was strong. In the later analysis, no new phenotypic data were used to find candidate immune exposures; instead, reliance was placed on TCR beta sequences and their occurrence across donors. Among the roughly 370 genotyped donors, around 81% belonged to the genetic ancestry cluster associated with self-reported Caucasian donors. The study was designed to test whether signatures of past pathogen exposure could be identified by cataloging public T cell receptors. A later genetic analysis took genome-wide SNP genotypes for 398 of the 666 donors and used that subset as a discovery cohort. A later analysis re-analyzed previously published TCR beta repertoires from 600 to 850 donors and added high-resolution HLA genotyping to study TCR occurrence patterns. Results the study describes overall, beyond this receptor: A further reported finding was that TCR beta sequences accurately predicted the HLA-A and HLA-B alleles for most subjects in the first cohort. The study listed 150 to 200 TCR beta chains as associated with cytomegalovirus. Broadly in line with IMGT annotations, most TCR beta V segments showed up in productive rearrangements about 87% or about 30% of the time in an earlier analysis of roughly 590 of the donors. When HLA alleles, especially DR and DQ, strongly co-occurred, attributing TCR associations to individual alleles was difficult. A later analysis associated around 16,000 TCR beta sequences with specific HLA alleles at a false discovery rate of 0.05. V-gene and J-gene trimming of TCR beta chains was associated with a missense DCLRE1C variant in a later genetic analysis, and the association was replicated in an independent cohort. In a later analysis, several top co-occurrence clusters were reported to appear linked to parvovirus B19, influenza, CMV and Epstein-Barr virus. The earlier analysis of approximately 590 of the donors excluded 15 to 20 rarely observed V segments, including chromosome 9 orphons, because counts were too low. The sequencing pipeline was judged likely to have produced a cluster of highly shared sequence variants as a technical artifact. The authors suggested that the approach could potentially be generalized to other disease states and immunological phenotypes. In a later analysis, TCR association rates were found to vary across HLA loci, with the most associated TCRs seen for DRB1 alleles and the fewest for HLA-C alleles. In a later analysis, HLA-associated TCR beta chains showed more clonal expansion and lower generation probabilities than non-associated chains that were equally common. Because the 87-base-pair reads could not distinguish some IMGT-functional V segments, including TRBV6-2 and TRBV6-3, those segments were excluded. Linkage disequilibrium might explain the correlated functional status among segregating V segments, but an unknown experimental factor could not be excluded. Most TCR sequences were observed very rarely across donors, whereas some public TCRs were present in many individuals. The classifier was reported to diagnose cytomegalovirus status with high specificity and sensitivity in both the original and validation cohorts. HLA typing was unavailable for some donors at each locus, so association tests used only the typed subset. Most CMV-associated TCR beta chains appeared to be HLA-restricted in a later analysis, and the HLA associations seemed to be driven largely by CMV exposure. In vitro tests confirmed that a few of the cytomegalovirus-associated TCR beta chains recognize cytomegalovirus antigens. Sequencing depth was assumed to be roughly uniform across donors in the presence/absence analyses, though that assumption may not hold. In this cohort, only TCR beta chains were sequenced, and detectable features were limited by the absence of alpha or paired-chain data. In a later genetic analysis, fewer N-insertions in productive TCRs were reported among donors in an Asian-associated ancestry cluster than the roughly 640-donor mean. The only immune exposure information available for the cohort was CMV serostatus.

Receptor libraries were prepared by the immunoSEQ multiplex PCR assay. The multiplex PCR relied on a mix of 60 forward primers for TCR Vbeta segments and 13 reverse primers for TCR Jbeta segments. The CDR3 region of rearranged TCR beta genes was amplified from genomic DNA by a multiplex PCR assay. On the Illumina HiSeq System, the amplified TCR beta libraries were sequenced as 87-base-pair reads. As for how the authors treated the data: A later analysis tallied roughly 78 million unique TCR beta chains across the 666 repertoires, and approximately 11 million of those chains were shared by two or more donors. A nearest-neighbor algorithm error-corrected the raw reads and collapsed the reads into unique sequences, merging closely related sequences to remove PCR and sequencing errors. V, D and J gene segments were assigned by aligning CDR3 sequences to IMGT reference sequences. For a sequence to be retained, a match of at least six nucleotides to both a V gene segment and a J gene segment was required. Rearrangements were classified as productive when the CDR3 lacked stop codons and remained in frame with V and J, and all other rearrangements were classified as non-productive. CDR3 was defined by IMGT convention, running from the second conserved V-encoded cysteine to the conserved J-encoded phenylalanine. In an earlier analysis of around 600 of the donors, sequences lacking an unambiguous match to a single V gene segment were excluded. In an earlier analysis of 587 of the donors, V segments were called functional above 56.7% productive rearrangements and were called segregating when the between-donor standard deviation exceeded 5%. A statistical classification framework was built for diagnosing cytomegalovirus status from the catalog of TCR beta chain sequences. In a later analysis, V and J genes were assigned by comparing TCR nucleotide sequences against IMGT/GENE-DB human TR gene sequences. The TCRdist pipeline was used in a later analysis to assign CDR3 sequences and most-parsimonious VDJ recombination scenarios. In a later analysis, each TCR beta chain was defined by its CDR3 amino acid sequence together with its V-gene family, and reads lacking a unique V-gene family were excluded. To address suspected cross-contamination and a sequencing artifact, a later analysis removed a few hundred highly shared, low-generation-probability nucleotide sequences. For each public chain, a later analysis derived a clonal expansion index from normalized ranks of inferred template counts within each repertoire. In a later analysis, generation probabilities were computed with a VDJ recombination model fitted to out-of-frame rearrangements, and the resulting probabilities were checked against IGoR. In a later analysis, TCR-TCR, TCR-HLA and TCR-CMV co-occurrence was scored with hypergeometric tests, and a repertoire-size bias correction was applied to TCR pairs. In a later analysis, false discovery rates were estimated by permuting HLA or CMV assignments 20 times. In a later analysis, co-occurring TCRs were grouped using DBSCAN, and TCRdist sequence similarity was added for clustering within HLA-allele-positive subsets. Co-occurrence clustering excluded repertoires with fewer than 30,000 or more than 120,000 public chains, plus five with anomalous nucleotide sharing. Not all clones reach the TCRdb copy of this immuneACCESS table, which keeps in-frame sequences only. Checked studies attribute under half of the gap to unresolved V genes and leave the rest unexplained. That table is the source of V, J and clone size, and D and trimming were worked out from the DNA. The sample includes fewer than 200,000 clones, with approximately 80% observed a single time. The ten largest account for roughly 3% of the sample.

Input material: PBMCs. The sequence links TRBV4-1 to TRBJ2-1, with the D gene not clear enough to name. This receptor was identified in a female donor in good health and CMV-seronegative. The CDR3 amino acid sequence is: CASSPSYNEQFF. The DNA sequence is TGCGCCAGCAGCCCCAGCTACAATGAGCAGTTCTTC.